A single sample is the source of the 30 T cell receptor beta chains below, sequenced in a study of cytomegalovirus exposure and HLA in healthy donors. This table comes from immunoSEQ multiplex PCR, and its TCRdb copy is limited to in-frame clones, with some not included. Here the sample spans about 240,000 clones, approximately 83% being singletons. Sequencing used PBMCs. The receptors were sampled from a woman between 25 and 40 years old in good health and CMV-seropositive.

V is TRBV11-2 and J is TRBJ2-7; 8 bases agree with TRBD1. Germline CDR1 is SGHAT and CDR2 is FQNNGV. With V trimmed by 3 bases and J by 1 base, 2 bases remained unmatched. The CDR3 has 14 amino acids. This CDR3 is CASSFQGASYEQYF. CDR3 nucleotide sequence: TGTGCCAGCAGCTTCCAGGGGGCATCCTACGAGCAGTACTTC.

The V call is TRBV29-1, the J call TRBJ2-5; 9 bases are a match to TRBD1. Looked up from germline, CDR1 is SQVTM and CDR2 is ANQGSEA. The CDR3 is 12 residues long. V trimming: 8 bases; J trimming: 2 bases; junction bases outside the gene matches: 3. The CDR3 DNA reads as TGCAGCCACGGACAGGGGCAAGAGACCCAGTACTTC. Translated, it gives CSHGQGQETQYF.

The chain recombines TRBV7-6 with TRBJ2-7; D is ambiguous. The germline V gene encodes CDR1 SGHVS and CDR2 FNYEAQ. CDR3 length: 17 residues. Trimming left V 4 bases short and J 0 bases short, with 19 bases between. CDR3 residues: CASSSYPMGRFSYEQYF. The CDR3 DNA reads as TGTGCCAGCAGCTCCTACCCGATGGGCCGGTTCTCCTACGAGCAGTACTTC.

The CDR3 coding sequence is TGTGCCAGCAGTTCTAAAGATAACACTGAAGCTTTCTTT. Translation gives CASSSKDNTEAFF. The chain has TRBV6-5 and TRBJ1-1; D ambiguous. The germline gives CDR1 MNHEY, CDR2 SVGAGI. With 4 bases removed from V and 2 bases from J, the gap between germline ends came to 8 bases. The CDR3 runs to 13 residues.

The chain uses TRBV18 and TRBJ2-7; D might be TRBD2 (5 bases). CDR1 KGHSH and CDR2 LQKENI come from the germline V gene. Trimming stripped 6 bases from V and 6 bases from J, with 21 bases between. The CDR3 is 15 amino acids. Here the CDR3 reads CASSPSITGLSEQYF. The DNA for the CDR3 is TGTGCCAGCTCCCCCAGCATCACGGGATTAAGCGAGCAGTACTTC.

The V and J genes are TRBV11-2 and TRBJ2-5; 7 nucleotides align to TRBD2. J was trimmed by 1 base and V by 4 bases; bases with no gene match: 9. Germline lookup yields CDR1 SGHAT and CDR2 FQNNGV. The CDR3 runs to 16 residues. CDR3 DNA sequence: TGTGCCAGCAGCTGGGCCCTCCTAGCGGTCCAAGAGACCCAGTACTTC. Protein sequence: CASSWALLAVQETQYF.

The chain combines TRBV6-6 with TRBJ1-5; D is unclear. The CDR3 totals 13 residues. Between the trimmed V and J ends, which lost 4 bases and 2 bases, there was a span of 6 bases. The germline gives CDR1 MNHNY, CDR2 SVGAGI (reference sequence). As DNA, the CDR3 is TGTGCCAGCAGTTCCCAGGGCAATCAGCCCCAGCATTTT. Translation gives CASSSQGNQPQHF.

This clone was observed a handful of times. V is TRBV30 and J is TRBJ2-1, with D possibly matching TRBD2 (6 bases). The CDR3 length is 16 residues. CDR1 is GTSNPN, CDR2 SVGIG, per germline (reference sequence). Deletions cut 0 bases from V and 7 bases from J, with 19 bases between. CDR3 amino acids: CAWSVMGLSFGNEQFF. The DNA for the CDR3 is TGTGCCTGGAGTGTAATGGGACTCTCCTTTGGAAATGAGCAGTTCTTC.

The rearrangement joins TRBV7-2 to TRBJ2-3, with D perhaps TRBD2 (6 bases). The CDR3 has 16 amino acids. Germline-derived CDR1 and CDR2 are SGHTA and FQGNSA. The germline V and J ends were trimmed by 4 bases and 0 bases, with 14 bases remaining between them. CDR3: CASSSLADFSTDTQYF. CDR3 sequence (DNA): TGTGCCAGCAGCTCTTTAGCGGACTTCAGCACAGATACGCAGTATTTT.

This clone was found once. The J gene is TRBJ2-2, the V gene TRBV7-9; 11 bases line up with TRBD2. CDR3 length equals 15 residues. Germline V gene lookup returns CDR1 SEHNR and CDR2 FQNEAQ (reference sequence). J gave up 7 bases and V 11 bases, and 12 bases lay outside the gene matches. CDR3 region: CADGGLAGPDGELFF. The CDR3 nucleotides read TGTGCCGATGGAGGACTAGCGGGTCCCGACGGGGAGCTGTTTTTT.

The chain combines TRBV11-1 with TRBJ2-3; the match to TRBD2 covers 10 bases. Germline V CDR1 and CDR2: SGHAT, FQDESV (reference sequence). There are 14 residues in the CDR3. V lost 1 base to trimming and J lost 5 bases; unmatched junction nucleotides: 0. The CDR3 DNA reads TGTGCCAGCAGCTTAGGACTAGCGGGAGATACGCAGTATTTT. It yields the protein CASSLGLAGDTQYF.

The gene calls are TRBV15 and TRBJ2-7; 8 bases agree with TRBD2. Trimming at V came to 0 bases and at J to 6 bases, leaving 13 bases not matched to a gene. CDR3 length: 17 amino acids. Looked up from germline, CDR1 is LNHNV and CDR2 is YYDKDF (reference sequence). CDR3 nucleotides: TGTGCCACCAGCAGAGATTCCCAAGCGGGAGTATTTAGCGAGCAGTACTTC. Protein: CATSRDSQAGVFSEQYF.

This chain links TRBV5-1 with TRBJ1-4, with 7 bases identical to TRBD1. CDR1 is SGHRS, CDR2 YFSETQ, per germline. This CDR3 has 16 residues. With V trimmed by 4 bases and J by 2 bases, 8 bases remained unmatched. The CDR3 loop is CASSKQTGETNEKLFF. The CDR3 DNA sequence: TGCGCCAGCAGCAAGCAAACAGGGGAGACTAATGAAAAACTGTTTTTT.

The rearrangement joins TRBV5-1 to TRBJ2-5; TRBD1 matches 7 bases. The germline CDR1 and CDR2 sequences are SGHRS and YFSETQ. Losses at the gene ends were 4 bases for V and 7 bases for J; bases not matched to a gene: 19. This CDR3 has 17 amino acids. The CDR3 protein is CASSLEGAKRGLGTQYF. The CDR3 DNA reads TGCGCCAGCAGCCTCGAGGGGGCGAAACGGGGCTTGGGGACCCAGTACTTC.

DNA for the CDR3: TGTGCCAGCAGTCGGGACAGGGATGAGACTAATGAAAAACTGTTTTTT. Encoded protein: CASSRDRDETNEKLFF. This rearrangement joins TRBV28 to TRBJ1-4; TRBD1 matches 9 bases. The CDR3 is 16 amino acids. Trimming cost V 5 bases and J 2 bases; bases outside gene matches: 6. Germline CDR1 and CDR2: MDHEN and SYDVKM. Full variable domain (outside the CDR3, taken from reference TRBV28 and TRBJ1-4): DVKVTQSSRYLVKRTGEKVFLECVQDMDHENMFWYRQDPGLGLRLIYFSYDVKMKEKGDIPEGYSVSREKKERFSLILESASTNQTSMYLCASSRDRDETNEKLFFGSGTQLSVL.

The genes are TRBV5-4 and TRBJ2-1, with TRBD1 as a possible D gene (5 bases). The CDR3 loop spans 15 amino acids. The V end was cut by 4 bases, the J end by 0 bases, with 11 bases between. Germline V gene lookup returns CDR1 SGHNT and CDR2 YYREEE (reference sequence). The CDR3 protein is CASSLDSTSYNEQFF. The CDR3 region has the DNA TGTGCCAGCAGCCTAGACAGTACCTCCTACAATGAGCAGTTCTTC. Looking up the rest from reference TRBV5-4 and TRBJ2-1 gives the full variable domain: ETGVTQSPTHLIKTRGQQVTLRCSSQSGHNTVSWYQQALGQGPQFIFQYYREEENGRGNFPPRFSGLQFPNYSSELNVNALELDDSALYLCASSLDSTSYNEQFFGPGTRLTVL.

This chain uses TRBV28 with TRBJ1-4; no clear D gene. Trimming cost V 7 bases and J 10 bases, with 22 bases left between them. The CDR3 is 15 amino acids. CDR1 is MDHEN and CDR2 is SYDVKM in the germline V gene. The CDR3 DNA is TGTGCCAGCACCACCCGGGGAGCCAACGTTGGAAAACTGTTTTTT. It encodes CASTTRGANVGKLFF.

The rearrangement links TRBV6-1 to TRBJ1-2; D call uncertain. The length of the CDR3 is 12 residues. The V end was cut by 4 bases, the J end by 3 bases, with 6 bases between. Per germline, CDR1 MNHNS and CDR2 SASEGT. DNA of the CDR3: TGTGCCAGCAGTGCCGTTCACTATGGCTACACCTTC. The encoded protein is CASSAVHYGYTF.

This clone was recorded only once. The chain's CDR3 is CAIRPHEGTEAFF. CDR3 nucleotide sequence: TGTGCCATCAGACCGCACGAGGGAACTGAAGCTTTCTTT. V gene TRBV10-3 combines with J gene TRBJ1-1; D uncertain. With 6 bases removed from V and 5 bases from J, the gap between germline ends came to 13 bases. The CDR3 totals 13 residues. Germline CDR1 ENHRY, CDR2 SYGVKD.

This clone was recorded only once. The gene calls are TRBV29-1 and TRBJ2-7; TRBD1 matches at 7 bases. CDR1 is SQVTM, CDR2 ANQGSEA, per germline. The CDR3 contains 12 residues. The junction had 10 bases not matched to a gene; V was cut back by 6 bases and J by 8 bases. CDR3 in amino acids: CSVGDREGKQYF. As DNA, the CDR3 is TGCAGCGTAGGAGACAGGGAAGGGAAGCAGTACTTC.

CDR3 loop: CASSEAVAGGVGNQPQHF. The CDR3 DNA reads as TGTGCCAGCAGTGAAGCTGTAGCAGGGGGCGTCGGCAATCAGCCCCAGCATTTT. This chain connects TRBV6-1 to TRBJ1-5; TRBD1 aligns across 8 bases. V gave up 0 bases and J gave up 2 bases; unmatched junction bases: 9. Per germline, CDR1 MNHNS and CDR2 SASEGT. This CDR3 has 18 amino acids.

This chain joins TRBV4-1 and TRBJ2-7; 9 nucleotides align to TRBD1. After removal of 0 bases from V and 0 bases from J, the junction contained 3 bases not matched to a gene. This CDR3 has 16 amino acids. Germline V gene data show CDR1 as MGHRA and CDR2 as YSYEKL. This chain's CDR3 is CASSQDSQGASYEQYF. Here the CDR3 DNA reads TGCGCCAGCAGCCAAGATTCACAGGGGGCCTCCTACGAGCAGTACTTC.

The chain couples TRBV11-3 to TRBJ2-7; weak D call: TRBD2 (5 bases). The CDR3 sequence is 14 residues long. The germline V gene encodes CDR1 SGHNT and CDR2 YENEEA. V dropped 5 bases and J dropped 4 bases, with 15 bases sitting between them. Here the CDR3 DNA reads TGTGCCAGCAGCCCCAGTACAGCGGAATACGAGCAGTACTTC. Translating it yields CASSPSTAEYEQYF. The full variable domain, its missing parts supplied by reference TRBV11-3 and TRBJ2-7, is EAGVVQSPRYKIIEKKQPVAFWCNPISGHNTLYWYLQNLGQGPELLIRYENEEAVDDSQLPKDRFSAERLKGVDSTLKIQPAELGDSAVYLCASSPSTAEYEQYFGPGTRLTVT.

The rearrangement joins TRBV5-1 to TRBJ2-5; TRBD1 matches 8 bases. Germline V gene sequence: CDR1 SGHRS, CDR2 YFSETQ. CDR3 length: 14 amino acids. V lost 3 bases and J lost 5; bases outside the gene matches: 6. This CDR3 reads CASSSGTGLETQYF. Here the CDR3 DNA reads TGCGCCAGCAGCTCGGGGACAGGCCTGGAGACCCAGTACTTC.

V gene TRBV18 combines with J gene TRBJ2-5, with 9 bases fitting TRBD2. V lost 5 bases to trimming and J lost 0 bases; unmatched junction nucleotides: 19. Germline lookup yields CDR1 KGHSH and CDR2 LQKENI. The CDR3 runs to 20 residues. CDR3 loop: CASSTGTTVGTSRYQETQYF. CDR3 sequence (DNA): TGTGCCAGCTCAACAGGAACCACAGTAGGGACTAGCAGGTACCAAGAGACCCAGTACTTC.

The rearrangement joins TRBV28 to TRBJ2-7; 7 nucleotides line up with TRBD2. CDR3 length: 14 amino acids. CDR1 MDHEN and CDR2 SYDVKM come from the germline V gene. The ends lost 4 bases at V and 5 bases at J; junction bases unmatched: 8. The CDR3 DNA reads TGTGCCAGCAGTTATCGACGGGGGGTCCACGAGCAGTACTTC. This translates into CASSYRRGVHEQYF.

The gene calls are TRBV5-1 and TRBJ2-3, with 11 bases matching TRBD2. V lost 4 bases, J lost 6 bases, and 7 bases stayed unmatched. This CDR3 is built from 15 residues. Germline V gives CDR1 SGHRS, CDR2 YFSETQ. CDR3 sequence (DNA): TGCGCCAGCAGCCCCGGGACTAGCGGAGGGGATACGCAGTATTTT. Translating gives CASSPGTSGGDTQYF.

The CDR3 nucleotides read TGTGCCAGCAGTTTGGGTAGCGCGACCCTTTCCTACGAGCAGTACTTC. This gives the protein CASSLGSATLSYEQYF. This sequence joins TRBV27 and TRBJ2-7; D is perhaps TRBD2 (5 bases). The CDR3 extends over 16 amino acids. Germline V gene data show CDR1 as MNHEY and CDR2 as SMNVEV (reference sequence). V shed 3 bases and J shed 1 base, with 16 bases lying between them.

This clone turned up a few times. CDR3 in amino acids: CASSLDRAGANYGYTF. The CDR3 bases are TGTGCCAGCAGCTTGGACAGGGCGGGGGCTAACTATGGCTACACCTTC. This chain links TRBV5-6 with TRBJ1-2; a weak D match, TRBD1 (6 bases). The CDR3 is 16 residues long. V was pared by 0 bases and J by 0 bases, with 12 bases between. The V gene's germline CDR1 is SGHDT and CDR2 YYEEEE.

The gene calls are TRBV7-9 and TRBJ2-1; D remains ambiguous. Germline lookup yields CDR1 SEHNR and CDR2 FQNEAQ (reference sequence). Deletions cut 6 bases from V and 3 bases from J, with 9 bases between. This CDR3 has 13 residues. CDR3 nucleotides: TGTGCCAGCAGATCCAACAGCTACAATGAGCAGTTCTTC. It yields the protein CASRSNSYNEQFF. The full variable domain, completed using reference TRBV7-9 and TRBJ2-1, is DTGVSQNPRHKITKRGQNVTFRCDPISEHNRLYWYRQTLGQGPEFLTYFQNEAQLEKSRLLSDRFSAERPKGSFSTLEIQRTEQGDSAMYLCASRSNSYNEQFFGPGTRLTVL.